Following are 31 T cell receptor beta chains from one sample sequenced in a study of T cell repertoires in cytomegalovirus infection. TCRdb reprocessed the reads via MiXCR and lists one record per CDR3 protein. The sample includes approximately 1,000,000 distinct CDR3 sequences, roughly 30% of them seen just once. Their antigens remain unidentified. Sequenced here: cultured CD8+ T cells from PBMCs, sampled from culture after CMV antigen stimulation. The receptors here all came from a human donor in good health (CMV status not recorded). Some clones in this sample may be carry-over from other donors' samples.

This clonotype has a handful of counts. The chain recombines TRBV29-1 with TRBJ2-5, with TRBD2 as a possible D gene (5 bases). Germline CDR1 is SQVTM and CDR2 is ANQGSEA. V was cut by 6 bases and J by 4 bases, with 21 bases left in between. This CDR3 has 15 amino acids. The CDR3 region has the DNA TGCAGCGTGACTACAATGGGTGAGCCCCGAGAGACCCAGTACTTC. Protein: CSVTTMGEPRETQYF. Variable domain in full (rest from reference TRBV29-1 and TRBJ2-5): SAVISQKPSRDICQRGTSLTIQCQVDSQVTMMFWYRQQPGQSLTLIATANQGSEATYESGFVIDKFPISRPNLTFSTLTVSNMSPEDSSIYLCSVTTMGEPRETQYFGPGTRLLVL.

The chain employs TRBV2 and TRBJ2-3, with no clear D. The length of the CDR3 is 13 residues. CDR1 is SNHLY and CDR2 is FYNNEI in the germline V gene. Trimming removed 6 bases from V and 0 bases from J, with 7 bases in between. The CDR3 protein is CASRLISTDTQYF. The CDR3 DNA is TGTGCCAGCAGATTAATTAGCACAGATACGCAGTATTTT.

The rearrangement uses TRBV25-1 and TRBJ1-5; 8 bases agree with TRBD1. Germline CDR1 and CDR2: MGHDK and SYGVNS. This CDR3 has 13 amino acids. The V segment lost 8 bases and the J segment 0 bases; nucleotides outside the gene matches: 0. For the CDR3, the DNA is TGTGCCAGCCAGGGGGCTAGCAATCAGCCCCAGCATTTT. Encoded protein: CASQGASNQPQHF.

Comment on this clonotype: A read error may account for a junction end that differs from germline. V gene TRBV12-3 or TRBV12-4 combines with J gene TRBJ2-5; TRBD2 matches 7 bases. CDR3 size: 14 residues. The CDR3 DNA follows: TGTACCAGCAGCCCCGGGACTACCAGAGAGACCCAGTACTTC. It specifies CTSSPGTTRETQYF.

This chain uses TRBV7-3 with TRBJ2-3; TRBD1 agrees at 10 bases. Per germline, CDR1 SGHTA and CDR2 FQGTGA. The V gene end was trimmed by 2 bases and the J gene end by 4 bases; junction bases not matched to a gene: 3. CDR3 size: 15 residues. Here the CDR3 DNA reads TGTGCCAGCAGCTTAGGACAGGGGGACGCAGATACGCAGTATTTT. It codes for CASSLGQGDADTQYF.

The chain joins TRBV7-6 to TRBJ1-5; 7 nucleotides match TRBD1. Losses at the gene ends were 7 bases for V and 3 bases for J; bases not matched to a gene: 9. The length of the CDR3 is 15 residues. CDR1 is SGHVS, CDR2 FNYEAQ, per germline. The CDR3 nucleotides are TGTGCCAGCAACCAAGAGGGGGCGAACAATCAGCCCCAGCATTTT. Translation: CASNQEGANNQPQHF.

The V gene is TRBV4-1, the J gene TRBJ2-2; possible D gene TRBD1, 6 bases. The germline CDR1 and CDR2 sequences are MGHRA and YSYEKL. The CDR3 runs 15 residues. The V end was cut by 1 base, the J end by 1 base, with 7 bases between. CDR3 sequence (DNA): TGCGCCAGCAGCCAAGGGGACATGAACACCGGGGAGCTGTTTTTT. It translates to CASSQGDMNTGELFF.

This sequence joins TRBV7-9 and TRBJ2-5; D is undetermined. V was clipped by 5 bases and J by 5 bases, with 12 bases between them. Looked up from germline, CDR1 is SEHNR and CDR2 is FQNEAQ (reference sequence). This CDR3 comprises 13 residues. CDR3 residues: CASSPRFGETQYF. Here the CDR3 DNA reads TGTGCCAGCAGCCCTCGGTTTGGGGAGACCCAGTACTTC.

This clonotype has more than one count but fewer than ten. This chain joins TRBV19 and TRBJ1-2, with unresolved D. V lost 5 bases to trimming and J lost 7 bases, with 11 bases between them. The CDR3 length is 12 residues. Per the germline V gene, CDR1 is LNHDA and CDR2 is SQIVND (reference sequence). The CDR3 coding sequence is TGTGCCAGTAGTCTCGGGAGTTCTGGCTACACCTTC. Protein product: CASSLGSSGYTF.

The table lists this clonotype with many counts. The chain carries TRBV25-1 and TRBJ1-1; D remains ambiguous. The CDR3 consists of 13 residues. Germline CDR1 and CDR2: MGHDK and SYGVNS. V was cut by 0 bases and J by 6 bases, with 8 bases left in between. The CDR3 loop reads CASSEYFKAEAFF. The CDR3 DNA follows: TGTGCCAGCAGTGAATATTTTAAGGCTGAAGCTTTCTTT.

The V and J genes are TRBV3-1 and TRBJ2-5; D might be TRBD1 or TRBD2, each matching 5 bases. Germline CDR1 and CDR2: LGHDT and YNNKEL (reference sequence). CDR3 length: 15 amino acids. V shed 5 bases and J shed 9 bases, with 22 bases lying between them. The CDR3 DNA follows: TGTGCCAGCAGCGCGTGGGACCGTACGGATTGGGCCCAGTACTTC. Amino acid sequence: CASSAWDRTDWAQYF.

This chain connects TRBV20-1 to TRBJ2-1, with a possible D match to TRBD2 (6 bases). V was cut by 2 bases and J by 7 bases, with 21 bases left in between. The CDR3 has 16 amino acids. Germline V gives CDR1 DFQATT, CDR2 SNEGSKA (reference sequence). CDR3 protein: CSARPSLTGGVNEQFF. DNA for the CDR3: TGCAGTGCTAGACCCTCCCTAACTGGCGGGGTAAATGAGCAGTTCTTC.

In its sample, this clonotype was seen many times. This chain's CDR3 is CSARQTGVGSYNEQFF. The CDR3 region has the DNA TGCAGTGCCCGGCAGACGGGGGTAGGGTCCTACAATGAGCAGTTCTTC. The chain links TRBV20-1 to TRBJ2-1; D may be TRBD2 (6 bases). The CDR3 sequence is 16 residues long. Germline lookup yields CDR1 DFQATT and CDR2 SNEGSKA (reference sequence). The germline V and J ends were trimmed by 6 bases and 1 base, with 19 bases remaining between them.

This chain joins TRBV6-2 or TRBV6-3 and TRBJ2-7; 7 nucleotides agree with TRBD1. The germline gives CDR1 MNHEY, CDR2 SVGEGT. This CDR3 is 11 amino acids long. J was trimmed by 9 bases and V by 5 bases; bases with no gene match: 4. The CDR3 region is CASSPGQRQYV. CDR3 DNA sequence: TGTGCCAGCAGTCCGGGACAGAGGCAGTACGTC.

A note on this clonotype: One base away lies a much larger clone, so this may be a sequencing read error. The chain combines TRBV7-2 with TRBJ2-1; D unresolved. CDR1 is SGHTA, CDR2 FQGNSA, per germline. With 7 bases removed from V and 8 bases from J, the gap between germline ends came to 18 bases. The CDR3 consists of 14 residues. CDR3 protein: CASNQNWGRDEQFF. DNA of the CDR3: TGTGCCAGCAACCAAAACTGGGGTCGGGATGAGCAGTTCTTC.

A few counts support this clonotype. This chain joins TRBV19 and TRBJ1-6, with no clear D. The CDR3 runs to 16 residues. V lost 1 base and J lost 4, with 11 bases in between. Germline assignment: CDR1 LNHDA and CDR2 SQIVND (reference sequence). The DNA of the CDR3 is TGTGCCAGTAGTATAGCGGTTGGACCTTATAATTCACCCCTCCACTTT. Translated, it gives CASSIAVGPYNSPLHF.

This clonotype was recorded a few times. The CDR3 DNA sequence: TGTGCCAGCAGTTTTAAGGGAACCTACAATGAGCAGTTCTTC. It codes for CASSFKGTYNEQFF. The rearrangement links TRBV12-3 or TRBV12-4 to TRBJ2-1; D is ambiguous. Deletions cut 3 bases from V and 2 bases from J, with 8 bases between. The CDR3 is made up of 14 amino acids.

CDR3: CASREGGVTEAFF. In DNA form, the CDR3 reads TGTGCCAGCAGGGAGGGGGGGGTGACTGAAGCTTTCTTT. V is TRBV2 and J is TRBJ1-1; maybe TRBD1 (6 bases). V was cut by 6 bases and J by 5 bases, with 13 bases left in between. The CDR3 totals 13 residues. Germline V gives CDR1 SNHLY, CDR2 FYNNEI.

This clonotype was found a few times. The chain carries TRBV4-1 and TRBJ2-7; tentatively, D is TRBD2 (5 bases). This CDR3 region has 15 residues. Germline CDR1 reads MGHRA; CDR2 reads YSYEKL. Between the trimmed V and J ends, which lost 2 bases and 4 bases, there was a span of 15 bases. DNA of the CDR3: TGCGCCAGCAGCCAAATGAGAGGGATGCTTTACGAGCAGTACTTC. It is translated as CASSQMRGMLYEQYF.

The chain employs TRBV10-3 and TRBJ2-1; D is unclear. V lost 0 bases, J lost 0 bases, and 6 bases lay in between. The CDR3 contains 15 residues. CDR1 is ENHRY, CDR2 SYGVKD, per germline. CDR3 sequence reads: CAISESKSSYNEQFF. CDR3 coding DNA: TGTGCCATCAGTGAGTCCAAGAGCTCCTACAATGAGCAGTTCTTC.

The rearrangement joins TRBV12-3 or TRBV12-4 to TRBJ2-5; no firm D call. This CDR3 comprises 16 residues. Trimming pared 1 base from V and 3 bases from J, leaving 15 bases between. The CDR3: CASSLGTASTKETQYF. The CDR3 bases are TGTGCCAGCAGTTTAGGTACCGCCTCCACCAAAGAGACCCAGTACTTC.

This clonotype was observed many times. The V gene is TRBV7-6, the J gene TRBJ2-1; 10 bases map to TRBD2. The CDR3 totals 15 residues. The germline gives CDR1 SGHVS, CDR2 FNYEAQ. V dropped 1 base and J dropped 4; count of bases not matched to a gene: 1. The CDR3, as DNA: TGTGCCAGCAGCTTAGGGACTAGCGGTTACAATGAGCAGTTCTTC. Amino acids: CASSLGTSGYNEQFF.

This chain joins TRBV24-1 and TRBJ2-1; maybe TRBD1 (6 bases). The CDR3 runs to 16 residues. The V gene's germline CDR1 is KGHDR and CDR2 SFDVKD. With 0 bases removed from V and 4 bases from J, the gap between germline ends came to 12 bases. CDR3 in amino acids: CATSDLEDSLYNEQFF. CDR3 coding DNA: TGTGCCACCAGTGATTTGGAGGACAGTTTATACAATGAGCAGTTCTTC.

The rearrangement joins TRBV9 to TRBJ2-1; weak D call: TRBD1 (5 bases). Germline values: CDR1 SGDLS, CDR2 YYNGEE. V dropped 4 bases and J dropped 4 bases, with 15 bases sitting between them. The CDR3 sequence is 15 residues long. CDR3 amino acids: CASSNTWGAYNEQFF. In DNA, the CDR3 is TGTGCCAGCAGCAATACTTGGGGCGCATACAATGAGCAGTTCTTC.

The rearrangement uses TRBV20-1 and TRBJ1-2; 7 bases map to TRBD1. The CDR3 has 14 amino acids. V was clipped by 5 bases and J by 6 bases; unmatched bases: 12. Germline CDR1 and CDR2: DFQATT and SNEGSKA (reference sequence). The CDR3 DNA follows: TGCAGTGCTCTCCCAACAGGGGTTCGGGATGGCTACACCTTC. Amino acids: CSALPTGVRDGYTF.

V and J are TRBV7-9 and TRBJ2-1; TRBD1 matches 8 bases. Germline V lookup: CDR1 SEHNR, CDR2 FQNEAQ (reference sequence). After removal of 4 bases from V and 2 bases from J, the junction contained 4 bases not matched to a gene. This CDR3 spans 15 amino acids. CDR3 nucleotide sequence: TGTGCCAGCAGCTGGCAGGGGGCTACCTACAATGAGCAGTTCTTC. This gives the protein CASSWQGATYNEQFF. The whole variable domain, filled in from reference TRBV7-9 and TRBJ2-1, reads DTGVSQNPRHKITKRGQNVTFRCDPISEHNRLYWYRQTLGQGPEFLTYFQNEAQLEKSRLLSDRFSAERPKGSFSTLEIQRTEQGDSAMYLCASSWQGATYNEQFFGPGTRLTVL.

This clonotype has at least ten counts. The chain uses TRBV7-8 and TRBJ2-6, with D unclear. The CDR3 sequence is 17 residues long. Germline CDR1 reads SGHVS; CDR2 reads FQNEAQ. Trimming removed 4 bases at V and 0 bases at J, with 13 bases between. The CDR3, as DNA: TGTGCCAGCAGCTCCTTAGAGGAGCCCTCTGGGGCCAACGTCCTGACTTTC. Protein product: CASSSLEEPSGANVLTF.

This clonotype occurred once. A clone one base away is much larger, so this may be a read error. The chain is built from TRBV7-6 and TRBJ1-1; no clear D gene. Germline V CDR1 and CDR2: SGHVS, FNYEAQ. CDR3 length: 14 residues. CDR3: CASSPGGLNSEAFF. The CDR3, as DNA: TGTGCCAGCAGTCCCGGTGGGTTGAACTCTGAAGCTTTCTTT. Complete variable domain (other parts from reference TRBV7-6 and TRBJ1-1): GAGVSQSPRYKVTKRGQDVALRCDPISGHVSLYWYRQALGQGPEFLTYFNYEAQQDKSGLPNDRFSAERPEGSISTLTIQRTEQRDSAMYRCASSPGGLNSEAFFGQGTRLTVV.

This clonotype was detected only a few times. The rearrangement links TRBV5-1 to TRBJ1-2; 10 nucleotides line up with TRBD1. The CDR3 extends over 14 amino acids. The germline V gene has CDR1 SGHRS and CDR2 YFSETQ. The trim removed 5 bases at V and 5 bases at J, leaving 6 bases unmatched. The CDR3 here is CASRAGTGEYGYTF. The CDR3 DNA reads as TGCGCCAGCAGGGCCGGGACAGGGGAATATGGCTACACCTTC. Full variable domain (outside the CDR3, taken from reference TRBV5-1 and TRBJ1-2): KAGVTQTPRYLIKTRGQQVTLSCSPISGHRSVSWYQQTPGQGLQFLFEYFSETQRNKGNFPGRFSGRQFSNSRSEMNVSTLELGDSALYLCASRAGTGEYGYTFGSGTRLTVV.

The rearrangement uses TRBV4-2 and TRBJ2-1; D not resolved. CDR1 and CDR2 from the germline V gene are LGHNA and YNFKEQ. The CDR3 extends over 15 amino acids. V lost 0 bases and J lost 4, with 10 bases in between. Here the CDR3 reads CASSQDLDGYNEQFF. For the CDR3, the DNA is TGTGCCAGCAGCCAAGATCTAGACGGTTACAATGAGCAGTTCTTC.

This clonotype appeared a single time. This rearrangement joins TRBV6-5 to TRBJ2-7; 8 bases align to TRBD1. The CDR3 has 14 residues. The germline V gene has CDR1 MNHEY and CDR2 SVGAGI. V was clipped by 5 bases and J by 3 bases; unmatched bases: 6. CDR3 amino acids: CASSVPGGHYEQYV. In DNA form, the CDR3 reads TGTGCCAGCAGTGTCCCAGGGGGCCACTACGAGCAGTACGTC.